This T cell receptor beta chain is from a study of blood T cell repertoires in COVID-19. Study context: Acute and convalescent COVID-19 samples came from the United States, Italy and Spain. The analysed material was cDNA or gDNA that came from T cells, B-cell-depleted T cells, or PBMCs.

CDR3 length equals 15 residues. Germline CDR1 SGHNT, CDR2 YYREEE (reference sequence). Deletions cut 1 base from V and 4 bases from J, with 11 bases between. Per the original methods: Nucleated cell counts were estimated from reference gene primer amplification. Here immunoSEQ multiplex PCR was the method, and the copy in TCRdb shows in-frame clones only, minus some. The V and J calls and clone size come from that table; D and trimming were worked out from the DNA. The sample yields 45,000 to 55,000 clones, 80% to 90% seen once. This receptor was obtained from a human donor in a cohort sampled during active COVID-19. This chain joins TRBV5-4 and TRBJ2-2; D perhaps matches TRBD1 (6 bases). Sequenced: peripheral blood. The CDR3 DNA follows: TGTGCCAGCAGCTTGTTGGGGGCCCGCACCGGGGAGCTGTTTTTT. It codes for CASSLLGARTGELFF.